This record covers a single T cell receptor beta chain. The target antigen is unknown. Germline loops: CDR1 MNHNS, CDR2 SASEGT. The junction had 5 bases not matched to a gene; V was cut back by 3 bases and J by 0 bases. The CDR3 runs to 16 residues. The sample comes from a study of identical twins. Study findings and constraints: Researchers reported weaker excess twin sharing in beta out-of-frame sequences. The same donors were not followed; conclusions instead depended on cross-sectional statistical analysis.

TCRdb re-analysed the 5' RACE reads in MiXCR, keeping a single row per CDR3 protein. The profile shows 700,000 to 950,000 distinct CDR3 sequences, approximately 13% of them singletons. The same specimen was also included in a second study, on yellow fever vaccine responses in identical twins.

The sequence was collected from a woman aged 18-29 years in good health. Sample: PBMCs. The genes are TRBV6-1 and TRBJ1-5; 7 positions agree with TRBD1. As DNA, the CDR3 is TGTGCCAGCAGTGATTACAGGGGAAATAGCAATCAGCCCCAGCATTTT. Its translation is CASSDYRGNSNQPQHF.